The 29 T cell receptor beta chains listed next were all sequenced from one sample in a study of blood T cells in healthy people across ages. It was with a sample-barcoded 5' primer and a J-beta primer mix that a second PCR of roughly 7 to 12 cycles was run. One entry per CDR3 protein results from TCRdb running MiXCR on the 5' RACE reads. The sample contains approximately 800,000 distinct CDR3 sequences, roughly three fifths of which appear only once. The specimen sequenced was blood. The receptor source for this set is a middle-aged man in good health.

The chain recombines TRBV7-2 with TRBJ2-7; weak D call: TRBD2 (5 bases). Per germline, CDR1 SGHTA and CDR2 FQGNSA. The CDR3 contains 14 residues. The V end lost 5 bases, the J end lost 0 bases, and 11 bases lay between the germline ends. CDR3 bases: TGTGCCAGCAGCAGAGCGGTTGGCTCCTACGAGCAGTACTTC. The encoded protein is CASSRAVGSYEQYF.

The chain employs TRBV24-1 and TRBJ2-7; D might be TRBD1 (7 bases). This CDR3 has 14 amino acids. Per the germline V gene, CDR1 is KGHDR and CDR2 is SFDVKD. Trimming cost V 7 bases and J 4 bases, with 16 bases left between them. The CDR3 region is CATSGGQLPYEQYF. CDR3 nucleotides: TGTGCCACCAGCGGGGGACAGCTGCCTTACGAGCAGTACTTC.

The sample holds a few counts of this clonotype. The CDR3 here is CSVGQGNNEQFF. DNA of the CDR3: TGCAGCGTTGGACAGGGGAACAATGAGCAGTTCTTC. The V call is TRBV29-1, the J call TRBJ2-1; TRBD1 agrees at 8 bases. The germline V gene has CDR1 SQVTM and CDR2 ANQGSEA. The CDR3 loop spans 12 amino acids. With V trimmed by 4 bases and J by 5 bases, 1 base remained unmatched.

The CDR3, as DNA: TGTGCCAGCAGCTTAGAAGCGGGGGCGGGGGATGAGCAGTTCTTC. Its protein is CASSLEAGAGDEQFF. V usage is TRBV11-2 and J usage is TRBJ2-1; 8 bases match TRBD2. The V segment lost 0 bases and the J segment 8 bases; nucleotides outside the gene matches: 6. This CDR3 is 15 amino acids long. The germline V gene has CDR1 SGHAT and CDR2 FQNNGV. Complete variable domain (other parts from reference TRBV11-2 and TRBJ2-1): EAGVAQSPRYKIIEKRQSVAFWCNPISGHATLYWYQQILGQGPKLLIQFQNNGVVDDSQLPKDRFSAERLKGVDSTLKIQPAKLEDSAVYLCASSLEAGAGDEQFFGPGTRLTVL.

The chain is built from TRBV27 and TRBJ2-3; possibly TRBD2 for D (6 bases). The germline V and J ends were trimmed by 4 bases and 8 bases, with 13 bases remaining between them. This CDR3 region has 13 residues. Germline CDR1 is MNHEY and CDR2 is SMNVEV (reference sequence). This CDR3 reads CASSWCGRLTQYF. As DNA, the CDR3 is TGTGCCAGCAGTTGGTGTGGGAGGCTTACGCAGTATTTT.

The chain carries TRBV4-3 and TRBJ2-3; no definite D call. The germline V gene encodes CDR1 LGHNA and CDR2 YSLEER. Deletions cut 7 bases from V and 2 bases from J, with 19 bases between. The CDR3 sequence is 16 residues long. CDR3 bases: TGCGCCAGCACCGCCAAGCCCAGCAGTTACACAGATACGCAGTATTTT. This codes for CASTAKPSSYTDTQYF.

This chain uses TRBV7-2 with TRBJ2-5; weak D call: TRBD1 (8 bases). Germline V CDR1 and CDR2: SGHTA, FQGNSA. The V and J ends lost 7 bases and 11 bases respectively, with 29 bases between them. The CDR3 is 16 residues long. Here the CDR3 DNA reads TGTGCCAGCATCTCGAGGACGACAGGGGTGGGAGGGGAGCAGTACTTC. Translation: CASISRTTGVGGEQYF.

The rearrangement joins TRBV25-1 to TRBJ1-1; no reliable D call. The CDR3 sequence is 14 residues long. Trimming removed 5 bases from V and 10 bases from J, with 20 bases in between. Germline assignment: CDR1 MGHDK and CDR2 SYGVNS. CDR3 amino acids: CASSTDLGKGRAFF. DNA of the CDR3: TGTGCCAGCAGTACAGACCTAGGCAAGGGTAGAGCTTTCTTT.

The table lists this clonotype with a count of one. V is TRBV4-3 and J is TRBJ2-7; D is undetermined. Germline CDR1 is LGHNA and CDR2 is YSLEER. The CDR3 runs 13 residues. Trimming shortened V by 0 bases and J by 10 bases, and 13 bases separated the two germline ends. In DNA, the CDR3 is TGCGCCAGCAGCCAAGATCTTATGAAGCCTCAGTACTTC. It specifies CASSQDLMKPQYF.

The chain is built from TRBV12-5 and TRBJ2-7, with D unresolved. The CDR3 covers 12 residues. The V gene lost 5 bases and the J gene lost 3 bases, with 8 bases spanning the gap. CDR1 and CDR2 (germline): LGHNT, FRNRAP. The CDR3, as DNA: TGTGCTAGTGGTCACGATTTCTACGAGCAGTACTTC. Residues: CASGHDFYEQYF.

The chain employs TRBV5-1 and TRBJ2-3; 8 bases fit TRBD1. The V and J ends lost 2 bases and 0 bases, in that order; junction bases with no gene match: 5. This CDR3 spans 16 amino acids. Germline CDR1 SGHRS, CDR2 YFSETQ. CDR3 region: CASSLRTGRSTDTQYF. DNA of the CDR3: TGCGCCAGCAGCTTAAGGACAGGGAGGAGCACAGATACGCAGTATTTT. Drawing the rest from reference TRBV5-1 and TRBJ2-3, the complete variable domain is KAGVTQTPRYLIKTRGQQVTLSCSPISGHRSVSWYQQTPGQGLQFLFEYFSETQRNKGNFPGRFSGRQFSNSRSEMNVSTLELGDSALYLCASSLRTGRSTDTQYFGPGTRLTVL.

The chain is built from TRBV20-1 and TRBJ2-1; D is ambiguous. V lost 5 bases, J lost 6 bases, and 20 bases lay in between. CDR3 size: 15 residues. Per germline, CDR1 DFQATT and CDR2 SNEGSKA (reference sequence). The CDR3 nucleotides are TGCAGTGCTCCGACGGTAGTACGGAACTCCAATGAGCAGTTCTTC. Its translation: CSAPTVVRNSNEQFF.

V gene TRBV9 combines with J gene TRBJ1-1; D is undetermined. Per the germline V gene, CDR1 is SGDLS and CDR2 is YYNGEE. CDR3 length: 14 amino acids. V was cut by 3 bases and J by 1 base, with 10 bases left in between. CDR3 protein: CASSGISGNTEAFF. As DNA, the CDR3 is TGTGCCAGCAGCGGGATTTCGGGGAACACTGAAGCTTTCTTT.

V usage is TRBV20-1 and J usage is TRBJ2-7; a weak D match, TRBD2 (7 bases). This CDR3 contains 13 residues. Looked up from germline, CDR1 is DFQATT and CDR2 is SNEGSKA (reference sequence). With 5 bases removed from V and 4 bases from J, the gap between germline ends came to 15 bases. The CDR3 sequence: CSAPTGAGYEQYF. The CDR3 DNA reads TGCAGTGCTCCGACAGGAGCGGGGTACGAGCAGTACTTC.

The CDR3 nucleotides are TGTGCCAGCAGCTTAGTGGGACAGGGAGTCGAGCAGTACTTC. Protein: CASSLVGQGVEQYF. The J gene is TRBJ2-5, the V gene TRBV7-9, with 9 bases aligning to TRBD1. Near its end, the DNA agrees better with TRBJ2-7, so the J call may be wrong. Germline V gene lookup returns CDR1 SEHNR and CDR2 FQNEAQ (reference sequence). The CDR3 length is 14 residues.

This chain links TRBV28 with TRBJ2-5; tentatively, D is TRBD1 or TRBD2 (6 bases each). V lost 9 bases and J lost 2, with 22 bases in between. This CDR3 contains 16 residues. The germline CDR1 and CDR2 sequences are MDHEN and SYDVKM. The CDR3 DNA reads TGTGCCAGTTCCCGTCCTGGGGGGCAAGAGCAAGAGACCCAGTACTTC. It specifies CASSRPGGQEQETQYF.

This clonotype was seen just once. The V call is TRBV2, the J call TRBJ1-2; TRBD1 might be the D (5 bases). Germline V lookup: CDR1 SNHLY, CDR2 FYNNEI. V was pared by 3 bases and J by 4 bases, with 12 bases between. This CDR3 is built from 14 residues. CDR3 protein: CASSDPRAGYGYTF. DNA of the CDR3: TGTGCCAGCAGTGATCCCAGGGCGGGCTATGGCTACACCTTC.

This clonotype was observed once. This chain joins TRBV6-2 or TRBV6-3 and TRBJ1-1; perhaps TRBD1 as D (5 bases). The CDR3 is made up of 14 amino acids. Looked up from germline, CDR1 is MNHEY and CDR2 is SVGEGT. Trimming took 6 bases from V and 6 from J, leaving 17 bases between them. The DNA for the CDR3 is TGTGCCAGCAGCGGACCGGGACTGGCCGCTGAAGCTTTCTTT. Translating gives CASSGPGLAAEAFF.

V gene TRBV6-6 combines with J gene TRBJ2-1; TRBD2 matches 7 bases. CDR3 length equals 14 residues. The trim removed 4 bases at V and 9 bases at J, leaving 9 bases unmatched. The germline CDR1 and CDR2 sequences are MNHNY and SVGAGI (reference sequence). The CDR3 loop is CASSSPGRSTEQFF. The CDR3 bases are TGTGCCAGCAGTTCCCCCGGGAGGAGCACTGAGCAGTTCTTC.

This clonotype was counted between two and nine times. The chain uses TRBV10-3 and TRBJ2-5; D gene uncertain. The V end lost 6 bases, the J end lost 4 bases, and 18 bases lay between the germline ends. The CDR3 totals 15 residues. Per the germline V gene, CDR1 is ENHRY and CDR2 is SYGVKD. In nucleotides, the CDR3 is TGTGCCATCAGACGAAGACAAGACGTTGGAGAGACCCAGTACTTC. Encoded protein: CAIRRRQDVGETQYF.

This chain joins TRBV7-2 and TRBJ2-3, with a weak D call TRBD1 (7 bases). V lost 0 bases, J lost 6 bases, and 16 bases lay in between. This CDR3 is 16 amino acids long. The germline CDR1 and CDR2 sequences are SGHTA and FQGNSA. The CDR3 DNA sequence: TGTGCCAGCAGCTTAGCAGCAGGGGGGACTCCCGATACGCAGTATTTT. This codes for CASSLAAGGTPDTQYF.

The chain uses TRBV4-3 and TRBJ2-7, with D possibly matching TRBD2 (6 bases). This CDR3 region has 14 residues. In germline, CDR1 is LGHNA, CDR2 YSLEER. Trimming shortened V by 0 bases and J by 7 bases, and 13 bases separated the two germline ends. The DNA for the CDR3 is TGCGCCAGCAGCCAAGATTGGGCAGGGAGGGAGCAGTACTTC. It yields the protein CASSQDWAGREQYF.

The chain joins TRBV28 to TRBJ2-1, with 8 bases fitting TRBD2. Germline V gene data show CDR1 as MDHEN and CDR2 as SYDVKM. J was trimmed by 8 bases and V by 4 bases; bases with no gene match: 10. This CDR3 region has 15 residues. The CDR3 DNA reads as TGTGCCAGCAGTTCCGGGACTAGTATAATCCATGAGCAGTTCTTC. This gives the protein CASSSGTSIIHEQFF. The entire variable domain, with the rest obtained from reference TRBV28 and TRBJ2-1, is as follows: DVKVTQSSRYLVKRTGEKVFLECVQDMDHENMFWYRQDPGLGLRLIYFSYDVKMKEKGDIPEGYSVSREKKERFSLILESASTNQTSMYLCASSSGTSIIHEQFFGPGTRLTVL.

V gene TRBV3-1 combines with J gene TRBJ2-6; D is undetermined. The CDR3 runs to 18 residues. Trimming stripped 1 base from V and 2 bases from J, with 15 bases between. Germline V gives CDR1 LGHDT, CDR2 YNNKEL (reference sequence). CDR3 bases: TGTGCCAGCAGCCAAGGTCTGGTCGGGTTAACTGGGGCCAACGTCCTGACTTTC. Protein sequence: CASSQGLVGLTGANVLTF. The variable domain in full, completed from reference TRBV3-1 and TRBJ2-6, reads DTAVSQTPKYLVTQMGNDKSIKCEQNLGHDTMYWYKQDSKKFLKIMFSYNNKELIINETVPNRFSPKSPDKAHLNLHINSLELGDSAVYFCASSQGLVGLTGANVLTFGAGSRLTVL.

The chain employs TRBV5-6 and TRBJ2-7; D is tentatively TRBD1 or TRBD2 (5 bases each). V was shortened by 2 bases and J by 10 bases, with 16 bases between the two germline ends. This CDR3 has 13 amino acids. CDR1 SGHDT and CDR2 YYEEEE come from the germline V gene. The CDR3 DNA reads TGTGCCAGCAGCTTCGGGGACGAAGAACCCCAGTACTTC. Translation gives CASSFGDEEPQYF.

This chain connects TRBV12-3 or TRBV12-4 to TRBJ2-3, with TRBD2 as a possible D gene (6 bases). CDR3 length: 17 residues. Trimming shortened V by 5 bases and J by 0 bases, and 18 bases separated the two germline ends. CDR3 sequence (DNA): TGTGCCAGCAGTCCCAATGCCGCGGGGCTTAGCACAGATACGCAGTATTTT. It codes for CASSPNAAGLSTDTQYF.

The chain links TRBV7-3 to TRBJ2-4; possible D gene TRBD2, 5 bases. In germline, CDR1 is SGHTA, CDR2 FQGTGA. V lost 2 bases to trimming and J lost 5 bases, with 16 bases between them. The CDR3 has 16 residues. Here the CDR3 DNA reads TGTGCCAGCAGCTTAGAGGGTACAACTCAACAAAACATTCAGTACTTC. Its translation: CASSLEGTTQQNIQYF.

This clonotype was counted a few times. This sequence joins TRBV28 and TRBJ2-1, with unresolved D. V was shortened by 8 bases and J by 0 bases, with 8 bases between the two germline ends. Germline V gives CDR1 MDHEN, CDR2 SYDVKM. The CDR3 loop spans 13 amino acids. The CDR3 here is CASSENSYNEQFF. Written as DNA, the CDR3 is TGTGCCAGCTCAGAGAACTCCTACAATGAGCAGTTCTTC.

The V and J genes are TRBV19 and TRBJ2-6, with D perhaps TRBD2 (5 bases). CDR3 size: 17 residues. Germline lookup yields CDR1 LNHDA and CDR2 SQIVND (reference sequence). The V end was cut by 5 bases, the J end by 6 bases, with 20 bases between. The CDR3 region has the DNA TGTGCCAGTAGTGACGATGAGGGTCCGTTGTCGGCCAACGTCCTGACTTTC. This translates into CASSDDEGPLSANVLTF. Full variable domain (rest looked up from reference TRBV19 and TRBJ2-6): DGGITQSPKYLFRKEGQNVTLSCEQNLNHDAMYWYRQDPGQGLRLIYYSQIVNDFQKGDIAEGYSVSREKKESFPLTVTSAQKNPTAFYLCASSDDEGPLSANVLTFGAGSRLTVL.